Listed here are 25 T cell receptor beta chains from one sample, sequenced in a study of T cell repertoires in cytomegalovirus infection. MiXCR was run by TCRdb on the reads, yielding one entry per CDR3 protein. This table holds some 700,000 distinct CDR3 sequences, less than 40% found once. Sequencing input: PBMCs. The receptors shown here come from a human donor in good health (CMV status not recorded). Some clones in this sample may be carry-over from other donors' samples.

This clonotype was detected many times. The chain couples TRBV19 to TRBJ2-1; 9 bases line up with TRBD1. CDR1 is LNHDA and CDR2 is SQIVND in the germline V gene (reference sequence). With V trimmed by 4 bases and J by 4 bases, 5 bases remained unmatched. CDR3 size: 15 residues. CDR3 in amino acids: CASSTGTGHYNEQFF. CDR3 coding DNA: TGTGCCAGTAGTACCGGGACAGGGCATTACAATGAGCAGTTCTTC.

This rearrangement joins TRBV2 to TRBJ2-2; TRBD2 is a possible D gene (6 bases). Trimming stripped 10 bases from V and 5 bases from J, with 14 bases between. This CDR3 is 13 amino acids long. CDR1 is SNHLY, CDR2 FYNNEI, per germline. CDR3 protein: CATLGGYTGELFF. The DNA for the CDR3 is TGTGCCACCCTTGGGGGGTATACCGGGGAGCTGTTTTTT. Together with reference TRBV2 and TRBJ2-2, the CDR3 gives the full variable domain: EPEVTQTPSHQVTQMGQEVILRCVPISNHLYFYWYRQILGQKVEFLVSFYNNEISEKSEIFDDQFSVERPDGSNFTLKIRSTKLEDSAMYFCATLGGYTGELFFGEGSRLTVL.

This clonotype was found a few times. This sequence joins TRBV2 and TRBJ1-1; no reliable D call. The CDR3 spans 13 residues. Per germline, CDR1 SNHLY and CDR2 FYNNEI. The ends were cut back, 4 bases at V and 5 bases at J, with 11 bases in the middle. The CDR3 DNA is TGTGCCAGCAGTGTAACGCGGTGGACTGAAGCTTTCTTT. This sequence encodes CASSVTRWTEAFF.

This clonotype has more than one count but fewer than ten. The V and J genes are TRBV7-9 and TRBJ1-1; perhaps TRBD1 as D (5 bases). Germline CDR1 and CDR2: SEHNR and FQNEAQ (reference sequence). This CDR3 comprises 15 residues. Trimming removed 1 base at V and 3 bases at J, with 12 bases between. The CDR3 spells CASSLVWTPDTEAFF. CDR3 sequence (DNA): TGTGCCAGCAGCTTAGTCTGGACACCTGACACTGAAGCTTTCTTT.

This clonotype came up once. The CDR3 loop is CASSLTSGGVEAFF. The CDR3 DNA sequence: TGTGCCAGCAGCCTTACTTCAGGGGGCGTTGAAGCTTTCTTT. The chain couples TRBV11-1 to TRBJ1-1, with 8 bases identical to TRBD1. This CDR3 comprises 14 residues. From germline, CDR1 is SGHAT and CDR2 FQDESV (reference sequence). After removal of 5 bases from V and 7 bases from J, the junction contained 9 bases not matched to a gene.

This clonotype was seen a few times. J is TRBJ1-1 and V is TRBV11-2; no definite D call. CDR1 and CDR2 (germline): SGHAT, FQNNGV. Trimming stripped 2 bases from V and 2 bases from J, with 15 bases between. CDR3 length: 16 residues. CDR3 sequence (DNA): TGTGCCAGCAGCTTAAGGGAGACGATGAACAACACTGAAGCTTTCTTT. Its protein product is CASSLRETMNNTEAFF. Drawing the rest from reference TRBV11-2 and TRBJ1-1, the complete variable domain is EAGVAQSPRYKIIEKRQSVAFWCNPISGHATLYWYQQILGQGPKLLIQFQNNGVVDDSQLPKDRFSAERLKGVDSTLKIQPAKLEDSAVYLCASSLRETMNNTEAFFGQGTRLTVV.

V is TRBV7-2 and J is TRBJ2-1; no firm D call. Trimming removed 5 bases at V and 0 bases at J, with 8 bases between. Germline V CDR1 and CDR2: SGHTA, FQGNSA. CDR3 length equals 14 residues. DNA of the CDR3: TGTGCCAGCAGCGCGTCAAGCTCCTACAATGAGCAGTTCTTC. As protein: CASSASSSYNEQFF.

This clonotype has just a few counts. A much more abundant neighbour one base away suggests this may be a read error. The chain is built from TRBV7-2 and TRBJ2-3, with 12 nucleotides matching TRBD2. Looked up from germline, CDR1 is SGHTA and CDR2 is FQGNSA. CDR3 length equals 16 residues. The DNA of the CDR3 is TGTGCCAGCAGCTTAGGGGGACTAGCGGGCACAGATACGCATTATTTT. Translated: CASSLGGLAGTDTHYF. Supplemented by reference TRBV7-2 and TRBJ2-3, the full variable domain reads GAGVSQSPSNKVTEKGKDVELRCDPISGHTALYWYRQSLGQGLEFLIYFQGNSAPDKSGLPSDRFSAERTGGSVSTLTIQRTQQEDSAVYLCASSLGGLAGTDTHYFGPGTRLTVL.

The chain combines TRBV3-1 with TRBJ1-3; TRBD1 is a possible D gene (6 bases). Trimming took 3 bases from V and 2 from J, leaving 11 bases between them. The CDR3 spans 15 residues. From germline, CDR1 is LGHDT and CDR2 YNNKEL (reference sequence). The CDR3 reads CASSHNSGAGNTIYF. The CDR3 nucleotides read TGTGCCAGCAGCCATAACTCAGGGGCTGGAAACACCATATATTTT. The full variable domain, completed using reference TRBV3-1 and TRBJ1-3, is DTAVSQTPKYLVTQMGNDKSIKCEQNLGHDTMYWYKQDSKKFLKIMFSYNNKELIINETVPNRFSPKSPDKAHLNLHINSLELGDSAVYFCASSHNSGAGNTIYFGEGSWLTVV.

This chain joins TRBV24-1 and TRBJ2-3; D may be TRBD1 (5 bases). This CDR3 is 14 amino acids long. Germline CDR1 is KGHDR and CDR2 is SFDVKD. V shed 0 bases and J shed 4 bases, with 7 bases lying between them. CDR3 DNA sequence: TGTGCCACCAGTGATTTGGGGGCCCCAGATACGCAGTATTTT. It yields the protein CATSDLGAPDTQYF.

J is TRBJ1-5 and V is TRBV6-2 or TRBV6-3; 7 positions agree with TRBD1. Germline CDR1 MNHEY, CDR2 SVGEGT. The CDR3 loop spans 15 amino acids. The V segment lost 10 bases and the J segment 1 base; nucleotides outside the gene matches: 10. CDR3 residues: CATTPRTGSNQPQHF. As DNA, the CDR3 is TGTGCCACCACACCCCGGACAGGAAGCAATCAGCCCCAGCATTTT.

V is TRBV10-3 and J is TRBJ2-1, with D possibly TRBD2 on 7 matching bases. The ends were cut back, 9 bases at V and 9 bases at J, with 18 bases in the middle. The V gene's germline CDR1 is ENHRY and CDR2 SYGVKD. The CDR3 is made up of 13 amino acids. In DNA, the CDR3 is TGTGCCATTAGGGGGGGGCCCGGGGGTGAGCAGTTCTTC. Protein sequence: CAIRGGPGGEQFF.

This clonotype was observed a handful of times. The chain recombines TRBV20-1 with TRBJ1-2, with TRBD1 as a possible D gene (5 bases). The length of the CDR3 is 12 residues. The germline V gene has CDR1 DFQATT and CDR2 SNEGSKA (reference sequence). The V end was cut by 3 bases, the J end by 6 bases, with 11 bases between. CDR3: CSARAWGDGYTF. CDR3 DNA sequence: TGCAGTGCTAGGGCGTGGGGCGATGGCTACACCTTC.

The chain is built from TRBV2 and TRBJ2-7, with 8 bases matching TRBD2. CDR3 length: 16 residues. V gave up 7 bases and J gave up 3 bases; unmatched junction bases: 14. Germline-derived CDR1 and CDR2 are SNHLY and FYNNEI. The CDR3 is CASNPEREPGVYEQYF. The CDR3 DNA reads as TGTGCCAGCAATCCAGAGCGGGAGCCGGGGGTCTACGAGCAGTACTTC.

This clonotype was observed many times. The V and J genes are TRBV7-3 and TRBJ2-1; 11 nucleotides match TRBD1. V lost 2 bases, J lost 7 bases, and 4 bases stayed unmatched. This CDR3 contains 15 residues. Germline V gives CDR1 SGHTA, CDR2 FQGTGA. CDR3 loop: CASSLGGTGGNEQFF. As DNA, the CDR3 is TGTGCCAGCAGCTTAGGTGGGACAGGGGGTAATGAGCAGTTCTTC.

This clonotype was seen only a few times. The rearrangement joins TRBV28 to TRBJ1-4; tentative D call: TRBD1 (5 bases). Germline-derived CDR1 and CDR2 are MDHEN and SYDVKM. The CDR3 spans 14 residues. Trimming took 4 bases from V and 8 from J, leaving 14 bases between them. CDR3 in DNA: TGTGCCAGCAGTTGGGACGGGGGAAGAGAAAAACTGTTTTTT. Translation gives CASSWDGGREKLFF.

Of note for this clonotype: The junction and the germline gene differ at one end; a read error may be behind it. The V and J genes are TRBV7-6 and TRBJ2-3, with 7 bases identical to TRBD1. Germline loops: CDR1 SGHVS, CDR2 FNYEAQ. The CDR3 extends over 15 amino acids. CDR3 DNA: TGTGCCAGCAGACCACGTGACAGGGCCATAGATACGCAGTATTGG. Translating gives CASRPRDRAIDTQYW.

On this clonotype itself: The conserved closing phenylalanine or tryptophan is absent in this CDR3, likely reflecting a read error. The chain employs TRBV19 and TRBJ2-2, with 13 bases that match TRBD2. The CDR3 spans 19 residues. The V segment lost 7 bases and the J segment 5 bases; nucleotides outside the gene matches: 16. Germline V gives CDR1 LNHDA, CDR2 SQIVND (reference sequence). Here the CDR3 DNA reads TGTGCCAGTATTCCCCAGGGACTAGCGGGGAGGCCTGAGACCGGGGAGCTGTTTTTG. Residues: CASIPQGLAGRPETGELFL.

About this clonotype: This may stem from a read error, because a much larger clone lies one nucleotide away. Here the CDR3 omits its conserved ending phenylalanine or tryptophan, so a read error is the likely source. V is TRBV7-2 and J is TRBJ1-6; D gene ambiguous. With 3 bases removed from V and 3 bases from J, the gap between germline ends came to 15 bases. Germline V gene sequence: CDR1 SGHTA, CDR2 FQGNSA. The length of the CDR3 is 17 residues. The CDR3 is CASSLVGVGNYNSPLHL. The CDR3 nucleotides read TGTGCCAGCAGCTTGGTCGGGGTGGGGAACTATAATTCACCCCTCCACTTG.

J is TRBJ2-7 and V is TRBV4-2; D may be TRBD1 or TRBD2 (6 bases each). V was shortened by 6 bases and J by 6 bases, with 12 bases between the two germline ends. Germline V gives CDR1 LGHNA, CDR2 YNFKEQ. CDR3 length: 12 amino acids. The CDR3 nucleotides read TGTGCCAGCAGTCGGGGGCGGCTCGAGCAGTACTTC. Translating it yields CASSRGRLEQYF.

This clonotype came up a few times. The chain combines TRBV5-6 with TRBJ2-7; D is perhaps TRBD1 (5 bases). V was shortened by 2 bases and J by 0 bases, with 9 bases between the two germline ends. This CDR3 is 14 amino acids long. Germline CDR1 and CDR2: SGHDT and YYEEEE. CDR3 region: CASSFIGASYEQYF. CDR3 coding DNA: TGTGCCAGCAGCTTTATAGGGGCCTCCTACGAGCAGTACTTC.

This clonotype was seen a few times. The chain employs TRBV27 and TRBJ2-5, with 10 bases identical to TRBD2. CDR1 is MNHEY and CDR2 is SMNVEV in the germline V gene (reference sequence). The V and J ends lost 6 bases and 4 bases, in that order; junction bases with no gene match: 5. The CDR3 extends over 14 amino acids. CDR3 sequence (DNA): TGTGCCAGCAGACGCAGACTAGCGGGAGAGACCCAGTACTTC. The encoded protein is CASRRRLAGETQYF.

The V call is TRBV29-1, the J call TRBJ2-7; possibly TRBD1 or TRBD2 for D (5 bases each). The germline V gene has CDR1 SQVTM and CDR2 ANQGSEA. V was clipped by 6 bases and J by 2 bases, with 14 bases between them. The CDR3 totals 13 residues. Here the CDR3 reads CSVRDGRAYEQYF. As DNA, the CDR3 is TGCAGCGTCCGGGACGGCCGAGCCTACGAGCAGTACTTC.

The gene calls are TRBV19 and TRBJ1-1; weak D call: TRBD1 (5 bases). The CDR3 runs to 14 residues. Germline loops: CDR1 LNHDA, CDR2 SQIVND (reference sequence). V gave up 10 bases and J gave up 6 bases, with 21 bases separating them. The CDR3 nucleotides read TGTGCCATTATCCCCGACGCAGGGAGGGCTGAAGCTTTCTTT. It codes for CAIIPDAGRAEAFF.

V usage is TRBV5-4 and J usage is TRBJ1-3, with D maybe TRBD1 (6 bases). CDR3 length: 14 residues. V was clipped by 4 bases and J by 0 bases, with 8 bases between them. Germline V CDR1 and CDR2: SGHNT, YYREEE (reference sequence). CDR3 loop: CASSRTASGNTIYF. The CDR3 nucleotides read TGTGCCAGCAGCCGGACAGCCTCTGGAAACACCATATATTTT.